This T cell receptor beta chain was sequenced during a study of blood T cell repertoires in COVID-19. CDR3 length: 13 residues. After removal of 7 bases from V and 5 bases from J, the junction contained 9 bases not matched to a gene. Germline V lookup: CDR1 SGHRS, CDR2 YFSETQ. Measured with immunoSEQ multiplex PCR; TCRdb has only the in-frame clones, and not every one. The table records roughly 250,000 clones, 70% to 85% of them present only once. The sequencing sample was made of peripheral blood. The chain employs TRBV5-1 and TRBJ2-7; 7 bases map to TRBD1. The source of this sequence is a woman aged 80 or over with acute or convalescent COVID-19. The CDR3 loop is CASGEPGGNEQYF. For the CDR3, the DNA is TGCGCCAGCGGAGAACCAGGGGGAAACGAGCAGTACTTC.